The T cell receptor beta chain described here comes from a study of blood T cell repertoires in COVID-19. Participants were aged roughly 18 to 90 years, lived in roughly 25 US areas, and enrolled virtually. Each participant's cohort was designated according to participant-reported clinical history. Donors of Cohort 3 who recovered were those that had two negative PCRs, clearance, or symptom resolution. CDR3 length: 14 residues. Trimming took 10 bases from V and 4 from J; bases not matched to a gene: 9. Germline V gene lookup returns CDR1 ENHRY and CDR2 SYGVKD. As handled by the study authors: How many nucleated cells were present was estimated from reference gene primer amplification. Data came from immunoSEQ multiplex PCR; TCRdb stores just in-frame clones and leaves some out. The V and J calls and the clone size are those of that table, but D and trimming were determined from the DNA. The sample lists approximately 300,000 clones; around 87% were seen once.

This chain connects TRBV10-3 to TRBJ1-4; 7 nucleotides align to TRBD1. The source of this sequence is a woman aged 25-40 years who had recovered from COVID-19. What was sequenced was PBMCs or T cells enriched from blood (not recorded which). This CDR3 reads CASRSGTDNEKLFF. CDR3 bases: TGTGCCAGCCGTTCCGGGACAGATAATGAAAAACTGTTTTTT.